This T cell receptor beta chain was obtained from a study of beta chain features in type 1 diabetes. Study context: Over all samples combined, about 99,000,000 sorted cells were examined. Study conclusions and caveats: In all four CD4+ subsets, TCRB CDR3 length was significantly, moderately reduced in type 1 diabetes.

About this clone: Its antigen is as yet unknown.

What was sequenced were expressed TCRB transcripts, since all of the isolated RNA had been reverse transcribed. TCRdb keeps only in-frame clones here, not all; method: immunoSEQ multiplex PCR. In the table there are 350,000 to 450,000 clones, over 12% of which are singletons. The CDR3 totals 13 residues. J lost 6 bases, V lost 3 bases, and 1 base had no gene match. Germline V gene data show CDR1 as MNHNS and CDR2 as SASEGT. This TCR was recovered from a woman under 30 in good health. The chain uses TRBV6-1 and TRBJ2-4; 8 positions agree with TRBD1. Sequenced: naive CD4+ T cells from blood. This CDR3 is CASSDGQGNIQYF. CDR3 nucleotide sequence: TGTGCCAGCAGTGACGGACAGGGAAACATTCAGTACTTC.